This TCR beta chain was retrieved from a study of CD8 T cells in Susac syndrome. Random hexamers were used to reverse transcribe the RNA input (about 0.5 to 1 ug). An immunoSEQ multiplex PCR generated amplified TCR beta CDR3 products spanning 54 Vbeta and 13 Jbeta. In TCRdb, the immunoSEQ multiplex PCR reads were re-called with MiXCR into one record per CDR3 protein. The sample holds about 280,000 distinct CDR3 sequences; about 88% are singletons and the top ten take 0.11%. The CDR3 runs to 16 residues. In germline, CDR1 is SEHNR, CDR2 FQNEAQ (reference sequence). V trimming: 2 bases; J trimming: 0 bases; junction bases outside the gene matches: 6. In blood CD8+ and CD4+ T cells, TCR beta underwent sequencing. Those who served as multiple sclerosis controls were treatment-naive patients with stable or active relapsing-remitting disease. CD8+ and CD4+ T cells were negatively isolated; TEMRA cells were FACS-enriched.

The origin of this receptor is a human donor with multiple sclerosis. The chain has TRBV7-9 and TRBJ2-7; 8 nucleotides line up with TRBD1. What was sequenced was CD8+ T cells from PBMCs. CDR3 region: CASSLLRTGSSYEQYF. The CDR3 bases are TGTGCCAGCAGCTTATTGAGGACAGGGAGCTCCTACGAGCAGTACTTC.